This T cell receptor beta chain was identified in a study of cytomegalovirus exposure and HLA in healthy donors. In this sample, this clone turned up a few times. The antigen is unknown. General study points: A previous analysis found most TCR beta V segments productive roughly 90% or roughly 30% of the time.

Each donor's status was that of a healthy bone marrow donor. Both 60 Vbeta primers and 13 Jbeta primers went into the PCR. Only in-frame clones appear in the TCRdb table, and some are missing; sequencing was by immunoSEQ multiplex PCR. The table lists about 200,000 clones, 60% to 85% of them singletons, with over 1.5% in the top ten. The sequencing sample was made of PBMCs. The TCR comes from a girl aged 5-17 years in good health and CMV-seropositive.

CDR3 sequence: CASSQESLETQYF. The CDR3 DNA reads TGCGCCAGCAGCCAAGAGTCCCTAGAGACCCAGTACTTC. The V gene is TRBV4-3, the J gene TRBJ2-5; D gene unclear. Trimming took off 0 bases at V and 4 bases at J, with 6 bases between the two ends. Germline CDR1 and CDR2: LGHNA and YSLEER. The CDR3 loop spans 13 amino acids.